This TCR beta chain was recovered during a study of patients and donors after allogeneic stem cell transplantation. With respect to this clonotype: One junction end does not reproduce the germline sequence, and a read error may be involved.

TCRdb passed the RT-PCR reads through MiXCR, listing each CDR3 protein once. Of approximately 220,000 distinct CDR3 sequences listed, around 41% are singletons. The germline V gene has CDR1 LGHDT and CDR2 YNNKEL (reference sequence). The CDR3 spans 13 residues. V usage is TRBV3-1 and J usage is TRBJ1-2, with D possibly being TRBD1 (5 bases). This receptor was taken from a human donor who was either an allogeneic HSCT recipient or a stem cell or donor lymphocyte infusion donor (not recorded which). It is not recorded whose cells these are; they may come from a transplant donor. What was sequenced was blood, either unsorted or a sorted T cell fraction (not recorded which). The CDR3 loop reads CASSPLDSHHPFF. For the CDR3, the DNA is TGTGCCAGCAGCCCCCTCGACAGCCATCATCCCTTCTTC.